This T cell receptor (beta chain) was retrieved from a study of shared clonotypes between healthy human individuals. Source study methods: Filtering differed because ImmunoSEQ produced junction-only sequences that carried no quality scores. Measured with immunoSEQ multiplex PCR; TCRdb has only the in-frame clones, and not every one. V, J and clone size derive from that table, while D and trimming were established from the DNA sequence. The sample has hundreds of thousands of clones; roughly 95% are singletons. Positive CCR7 selection of CD45RO-negative cells yielded the naive CD8 cells, and terminally differentiated effector memory CD45RA+ cells were excluded. CDR3 length: 15 residues. Trimming removed 3 bases from V and 1 base from J, with 10 bases in between. The germline V gene encodes CDR1 SGDLS and CDR2 YYNGEE.

The sequencing sample was made of naive CD8+ T cells sorted from blood. The chain carries TRBV9 and TRBJ2-2; the D is unclear. This TCR derives from a woman aged 25 to 39 in good health. CDR3 coding DNA: TGTGCCAGCAGCGACGGAAGGCGGAACACCGGGGAGCTGTTTTTT. Translating it yields CASSDGRRNTGELFF. Together with reference TRBV9 and TRBJ2-2, the CDR3 gives the full variable domain: DSGVTQTPKHLITATGQRVTLRCSPRSGDLSVYWYQQSLDQGLQFLIQYYNGEERAKGNILERFSAQQFPDLHSELNLSSLELGDSALYFCASSDGRRNTGELFFGEGSRLTVL.